This entry concerns a single TCR beta chain. The entry originates in a study of cytomegalovirus exposure and HLA in healthy donors. 60 Vbeta and 13 Jbeta primers were used in PCR. Generated by immunoSEQ multiplex PCR, the TCRdb table keeps only in-frame clones and is missing some. The sample lists approximately 160,000 clones, around 63% occurring once. This TCR was recovered from a woman aged 18-29 years in good health and CMV-seropositive. The sample taken for sequencing was PBMCs.

In DNA form, the CDR3 reads TGTGCCAGCAGTTTAACAAACTCACTAGGTACCGGGGAGCTGTTTTTT. As protein: CASSLTNSLGTGELFF. The chain uses TRBV27 and TRBJ2-2; maybe TRBD2 (5 bases). Germline-derived CDR1 and CDR2 are MNHEY and SMNVEV (reference sequence). The CDR3 covers 16 residues. The V and J ends lost 2 bases and 5 bases respectively, with 15 bases between them.